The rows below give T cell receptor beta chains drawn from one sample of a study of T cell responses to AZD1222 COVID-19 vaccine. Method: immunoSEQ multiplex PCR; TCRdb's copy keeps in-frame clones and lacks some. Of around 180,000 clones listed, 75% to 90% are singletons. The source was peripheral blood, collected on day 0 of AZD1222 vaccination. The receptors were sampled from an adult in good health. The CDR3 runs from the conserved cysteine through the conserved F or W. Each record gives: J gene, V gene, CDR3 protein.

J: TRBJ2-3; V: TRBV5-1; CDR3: CASSLGTSGGRTDTQYF
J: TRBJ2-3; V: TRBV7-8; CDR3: CASSLFASSTQYF
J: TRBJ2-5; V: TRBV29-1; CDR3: CSAGSGYQETQYF
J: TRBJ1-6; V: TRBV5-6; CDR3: CASSRDSGNSPLHF
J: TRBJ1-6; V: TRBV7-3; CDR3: CASREGQINSPLHF
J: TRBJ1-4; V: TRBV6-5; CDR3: CATRTGRDEKLFF
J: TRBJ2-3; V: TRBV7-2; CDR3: CASGGGTDTQYF
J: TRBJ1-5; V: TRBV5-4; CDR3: CASSLQGGNQPQHF
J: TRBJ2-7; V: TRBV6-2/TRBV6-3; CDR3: CASSYSDEQYF
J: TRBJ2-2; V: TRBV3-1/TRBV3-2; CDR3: CASSQALASATGELFF
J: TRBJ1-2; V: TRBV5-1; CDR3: CASSSGTGTDGGYTF
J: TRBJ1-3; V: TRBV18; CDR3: CASSPPTSRNTIYF
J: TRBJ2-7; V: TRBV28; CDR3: CASSPDRSYEQYF
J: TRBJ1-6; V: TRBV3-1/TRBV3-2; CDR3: CASSQTAGGSSYNSPLHF
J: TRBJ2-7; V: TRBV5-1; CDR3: CASSSTGTGGGEQYF
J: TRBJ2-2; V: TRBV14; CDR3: CASSLRLADTGELFF
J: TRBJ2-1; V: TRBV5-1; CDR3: CASSGGTSGVHEQFF
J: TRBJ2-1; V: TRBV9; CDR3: CASSVAGNSYNEQFF
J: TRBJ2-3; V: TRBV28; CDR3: CASSQIKVPTDTQYF
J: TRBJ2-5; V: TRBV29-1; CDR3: CSVGGGNQETQYF
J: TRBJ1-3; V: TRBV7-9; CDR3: CASSPGHSGNTIYF
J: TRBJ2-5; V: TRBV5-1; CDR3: CASSPGFDQETQYF
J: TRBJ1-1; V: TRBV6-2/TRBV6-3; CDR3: CASSRASEAFF
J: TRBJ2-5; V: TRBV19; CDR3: CASKVTGTGVSETQYF
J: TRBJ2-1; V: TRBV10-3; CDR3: CAALREGPTYNEQFF
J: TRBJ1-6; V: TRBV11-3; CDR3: CASSLDWNSPLHF
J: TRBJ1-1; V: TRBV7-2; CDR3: CASSFGGGTEAFF
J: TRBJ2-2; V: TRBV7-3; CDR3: CASSLRPYTGELFF
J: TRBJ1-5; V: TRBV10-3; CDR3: CAISESSRQKPRQPQHF
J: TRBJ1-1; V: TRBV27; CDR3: CASRLQGSEAEAFF
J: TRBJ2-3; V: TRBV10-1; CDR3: CASSGGAGSTDTQYF
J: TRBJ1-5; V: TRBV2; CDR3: CASGRTGGLGQPQHF
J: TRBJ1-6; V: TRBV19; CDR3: CATTLGGSNSPLHF
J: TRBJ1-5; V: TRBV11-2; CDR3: CASSSDRGPGQPQHF
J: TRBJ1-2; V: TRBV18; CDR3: CASSPPGRVANYGYTF
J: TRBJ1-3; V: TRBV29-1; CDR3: CSVAGRVQNTIYF
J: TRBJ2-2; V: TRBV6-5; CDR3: CASSLGTGGPGELFF
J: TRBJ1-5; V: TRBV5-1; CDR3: CASSPWTGSNQPQHF
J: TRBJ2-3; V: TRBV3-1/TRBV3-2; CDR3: CASSHRTRGSTDTQYF
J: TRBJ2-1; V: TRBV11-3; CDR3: CASSPAGSYNEQFF
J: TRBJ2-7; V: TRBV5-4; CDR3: CASSQRTQAYEQYF
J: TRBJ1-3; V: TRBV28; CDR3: CASVLRSSGNTIYF
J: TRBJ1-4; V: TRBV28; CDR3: CASSRQGINEKLFF
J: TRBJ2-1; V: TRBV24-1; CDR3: CATSALGRGAGNEQFF
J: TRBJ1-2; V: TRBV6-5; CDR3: CASKTQGGGGYGYTF
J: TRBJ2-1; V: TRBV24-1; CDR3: CATSEPGQGNYHEQFF
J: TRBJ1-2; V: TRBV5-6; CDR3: CASSVDRGLGVGYTF
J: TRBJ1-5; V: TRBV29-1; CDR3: CSVARDSNQPQHF
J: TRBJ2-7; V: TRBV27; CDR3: CASRGGANYEQYF
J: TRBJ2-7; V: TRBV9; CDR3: CASSLAGGRAYEQYF
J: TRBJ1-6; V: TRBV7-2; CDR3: CASSLATGRSPLHF
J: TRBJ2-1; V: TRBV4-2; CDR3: CASSQDSGNEQFF
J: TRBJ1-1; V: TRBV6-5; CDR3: CASRQQGVSEAFF
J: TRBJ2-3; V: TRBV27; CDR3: CASSIGGFYTQYF
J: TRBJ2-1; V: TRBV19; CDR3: CASSRGTANYNEQFF
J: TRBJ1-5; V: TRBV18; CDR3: CASSPPRDNSNQPQHF
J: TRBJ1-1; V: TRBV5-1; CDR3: CASREQVNTEAFF
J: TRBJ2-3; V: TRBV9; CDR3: CASSVGTSGGVDTPDPRYF
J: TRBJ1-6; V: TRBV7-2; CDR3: CASIPGTDNSPLHF
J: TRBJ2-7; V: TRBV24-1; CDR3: CATGQPSSYEQYF